What follows describes a single T cell receptor beta chain. This clonotype was detected a few times. Its antigen is not yet known. Base quality data are lacking; no much larger clone is found one base away. The data stem from a study of vaccination and CD4 T cells after COVID-19 (dated by TCRdb to 2021 to 2024). Concerning the study at large: SARS-CoV-2 positivity had been established in the convalescent patients by nasal swab PCR, and mild disease was recorded in roughly 10 of these patients and severe disease in one. Culture stimuli were overlapping spike peptide pools from SARS-CoV-2 and from the common cold coronaviruses HCoV-NL63, HCoV-OC43 and HCoV-229E. The convalescent cohort included six males and four females, with two Hispanic individuals, seven Caucasians, two Asians and one multiracial person. Control cultures used a CEFX viral epitope pool as positive control, an HIV-1 Nef peptide pool as negative control, or no peptide. Post-COVID blood samples from convalescent patients were collected a median of about 110 days after diagnosis, with a range of about 30 to 170 days. Post-vaccine blood samples were obtained a median of around 74 days after the second vaccine dose, with a range of about 12 to 241 days. Participants got two doses of the Pfizer-BioNTech BNT162b2 vaccine (n=8) or two doses of the Moderna mRNA-1273 vaccine (n=2). In about 11 COVID-19 convalescent patients and a few infection-naive healthy vaccine recipients, the spike-specific CD4+ TCR repertoire before mRNA vaccination was compared with the repertoire after mRNA vaccination. Paper-wide results and their limitations: Although the median number of SARS-CoV-2-reactive clonotypes went up from 20 to 25 after infection to around 39 after vaccination, the increase was not significant. In convalescent patients, a median around 83% of post-vaccine SARS-CoV-2-reactive clones were detected only after vaccination, and vaccine-specific priming was suggested by this finding. Only a relatively small number of convalescent patients were included in the study, and early timepoints following natural infection were not analyzed. Of the vaccine-specific clones found in convalescent patients, nearly all (304 of 307) were mono-reactive for SARS-CoV-2 spike instead of being cross-reactive with common cold coronaviruses.

The sample's treatment or condition label, in plain terms: roughly 10-day PBMC culture with coronavirus spike peptide pools or control peptides (ViraFEST assay). To expand antigen-specific T cells with peptide pools and then pick out the expanded clonotypes through TCR sequencing, the study relied on the ViraFEST assay. The convalescent patients' positive SARS-CoV-2 PCR tests were from March to December 2020, which was before the Alpha, Beta and Delta variants emerged in the United States. More than 1.5 million PBMCs per well were cultured in IMDM with roughly 5.5% human AB serum and roughly 10 IU/ml IL-2, plus 10 ug/ml peptide pools. Half of the culture medium was replaced with fresh IL-2-containing medium on days 3 and 7. After about 11 days of culture, CD4+ T cells were isolated by negative selection using the EasySep CD4+ T cell isolation kit. Ficoll-Paque Plus gradient centrifugation was used to isolate PBMCs from whole blood, and the isolated PBMCs were then either used fresh or cryopreserved at -140C. Culture conditions were generally each tested in triplicate wells.

Library generation was performed with PCR. DNA from cultured CD4+ T cells underwent TCR sequencing with the Oncomine TCR Beta short-read assay at the Johns Hopkins FTIC core. The QIAamp micro DNA kit was used to extract genomic DNA from the cultured CD4+ T cells. Oncomine TCR Beta libraries from cultured CD4+ T cells were pooled using unique dual indexes and sequenced on an Illumina iSeq 100. Turning to the authors' computational methods: Non-productive sequences were removed, and CDR3s not starting with C, not ending with F or W, or shorter than 7 amino acids were discarded. The MANAFEST web application identified antigen-specific clonotypes by comparing peptide-stimulated wells against reference wells and other culture wells. For a clone to be called positive, the clone needed an FDR below 0.05, an odds ratio above 5, and a productive frequency above 0.1% in at least two of three replicate wells. Cross-reactive clonotypes were defined as significantly expanded in both SARS-CoV-2 spike wells and at least one common cold coronavirus spike condition. CDR3 homology was assessed with Levenshtein distances (stringdist) and unrooted phylogenetic trees (ape) in R version 3.6.1. Through fastp at Q25 and MiXCR, TCRdb rebuilt clones from the public reads, retaining in-frame beta chains. Under each unique CDR3 protein, matching rows form one entry showing the most common genes and DNA. The V and J calls and clone size come from TCRdb's table, not from the authors' own analysis. A total of under 25,000 distinct CDR3 sequences appear in this sample, roughly 67% of them only once. The ten largest clones add up to over 6% of the sample.

After removal of 6 bases from V and 4 bases from J, the junction retains 11 bases not matched to a gene. The cysteine opens and the phenylalanine closes a CDR3 of 15 amino acids. Solely the CDR3 DNA is kept, with 45 bases framed from the first base. CDR1 MNHNS and CDR2 SASEGT are derived from the germline V gene. Input material: CD4+ T cells from blood, cultured in vitro. This TCR came from a human donor who had recovered from COVID-19. This receptor chain uses TRBV6-1 and TRBJ1-2; 7 middle bases align to TRBD1. The CDR3 region has the sequence CASRMSAGDSYGYTF. The nucleotides are TGTGCCAGCAGGATGTCGGCGGGGGACAGCTATGGCTACACCTTC.